The clone carrying this TCR beta chain has more than one count but fewer than ten. The data originate from a study of blood T cell repertoires in COVID-19. Study-wide context: The origin of the acute and convalescent COVID-19 samples was the United States, Italy and Spain. Sample material is recorded as cDNA or gDNA derived from T cells, B-cell-depleted T cells, or PBMCs.

Trimming cost V 0 bases and J 7 bases; bases outside gene matches: 8. Germline V CDR1 and CDR2: SGHRS, YFSETQ. The CDR3 consists of 16 residues. Assay used: immunoSEQ multiplex PCR; TCRdb lists only in-frame clones, some missing. The table shows about 160,000 clones, with 82% occurring only once. The clonotype comes from a woman older than 75 with active or convalescent COVID-19. This sequence joins TRBV5-1 and TRBJ2-7, with 12 bases that match TRBD2. Material for sequencing was peripheral blood. CDR3 loop: CASSLGLAGVSREQYF. DNA for the CDR3: TGCGCCAGCAGCTTGGGACTAGCGGGAGTCTCGAGGGAGCAGTACTTC.